This is a list of T cell receptor beta chains from one sample in a study of shared clonotypes between healthy human individuals. The repertoire was sequenced with immunoSEQ multiplex PCR; TCRdb's copy has only in-frame clones and lacks some. The data hold 650,000 to 800,000 clones, with 55% to 80% observed a single time. Sequenced material: memory CD4+ T cells sorted from blood. The source is a woman in her twenties or thirties in good health. CDR3s include the opening cysteine and the closing phenylalanine or tryptophan. The order of the fields is D gene, clone size, J gene, CDR3 length, V gene, CDR3 protein, CDR3 DNA. The D gene is left open where the match is weak. The size field is filled for only some rows; it gives once, few, many or a size class.

>-|many|TRBJ2-7|13|TRBV6-4
CASKGTNSYEQYF
TGTGCCAGCAAGGGGACAAACTCCTACGAGCAGTACTTC
>TRBD1|once|TRBJ2-7|17|TRBV28
CASSLPLGQGKKGEQYF
TGTGCCAGCAGTTTACCCCTGGGACAGGGAAAAAAGGGCGAGCAGTACTTC
>-|many|TRBJ1-1|13|TRBV11-2
CASSLEENTEAFF
TGTGCCAGCAGCTTAGAAGAAAACACTGAAGCTTTCTTT
>TRBD2|once|TRBJ2-7|15|TRBV5-1
CASSLGTSGYYEQYF
TGCGCCAGCAGCTTAGGGACTAGCGGGTACTACGAGCAGTACTTC
>-|-|TRBJ2-1|11|TRBV6-5
CASRNRAEQFF
TGTGCCAGCAGGAATCGAGCGGAGCAGTTCTTC
>-|-|TRBJ1-3|13|TRBV7-2
CASRRDYGNTIYF
TGTGCCAGCAGGCGGGATTATGGAAACACCATATATTTT
>-|-|TRBJ1-5|12|TRBV19
CASMQGNQPQHF
TGTGCCAGTATGCAGGGGAATCAGCCCCAGCATTTT
>TRBD2|-|TRBJ2-5|16|TRBV29-1
CSVAGTSGRAAETQYF
TGCAGCGTGGCCGGGACTAGCGGGAGGGCCGCGGAGACCCAGTACTTC
>-|-|TRBJ2-3|18|TRBV23-1
CASSQSKVGTGEKYTQYF
TGCGCCAGCAGTCAATCGAAGGTTGGGACGGGGGAGAAATATACGCAGTATTTT
>TRBD1|-|TRBJ2-6|17|TRBV28
CASTRTGGLSGANVLTF
TGTGCCAGCACCAGGACAGGGGGCCTCTCTGGGGCCAACGTCCTGACTTTC
>-|-|TRBJ1-2|15|TRBV5-1
CASSPEGQGFNGYTF
TGCGCCAGCAGCCCGGAGGGGCAGGGCTTTAATGGCTACACCTTC
>-|-|TRBJ1-5|14|TRBV5-6
CASSSTGIFQPQHF
TGTGCCAGCAGCTCGACAGGCATCTTTCAGCCCCAGCATTTT
>TRBD2|-|TRBJ2-7|17|TRBV10-1
CASSDDGRGLAAYEQYF
TGCGCCAGCAGTGATGACGGGAGAGGACTAGCGGCCTACGAGCAGTACTTC
>-|-|TRBJ2-2|14|TRBV11-2
CASSLALFTGELFF
TGTGCCAGCAGCTTAGCACTATTCACCGGGGAGCTGTTTTTT
>-|once|TRBJ1-1|15|TRBV6-1
CASSEAGTLNTEAFF
TGTGCCAGCAGTGAAGCAGGGACACTGAACACTGAAGCTTTCTTT
>TRBD1|-|TRBJ1-5|14|TRBV5-1
CASSSGQLDQPQHF
TGCGCCAGCAGCTCGGGACAGTTAGATCAGCCCCAGCATTTT
>TRBD2|-|TRBJ2-3|15|TRBV11-2
CASSLDSGATDTQYF
TGTGCCAGCAGCTTAGATAGCGGGGCCACAGATACGCAGTATTTT
>-|-|TRBJ2-7|17|TRBV27
CASSLSYLGYKTYEQYF
TGTGCCAGCAGTTTATCGTATTTGGGGTACAAAACCTACGAGCAGTACTTC
>TRBD2|-|TRBJ2-7|14|TRBV2
CASRPSGSRLEQYF
TGTGCCAGCAGGCCTAGCGGGAGCCGTCTCGAGCAGTACTTC
>-|-|TRBJ2-2|14|TRBV5-4
CAFRGGGSTGELFF
TGTGCCTTCAGGGGGGGCGGGTCAACCGGGGAGCTGTTTTTT
>-|once|TRBJ2-3|17|TRBV28
CASSLIGGGAGTDTQYF
TGTGCCAGCAGTTTAATTGGGGGTGGTGCGGGCACAGATACGCAGTATTTT
>-|few|TRBJ2-7|13|TRBV11-2
CASSFTGAHEQYF
TGTGCCAGCAGTTTCACCGGGGCCCACGAGCAGTACTTC
>-|many|TRBJ2-7|14|TRBV30
CAWSVGPLSYEQYF
TGTGCCTGGAGTGTGGGGCCTCTCTCCTACGAGCAGTACTTC
>TRBD1|-|TRBJ1-1|14|TRBV18
CASSHRTGDTEAFF
TGTGCCAGCTCACACCGGACAGGTGACACTGAAGCTTTCTTT
>-|few|TRBJ2-1|14|TRBV30
CAWSVYPGDNEQFF
TGTGCCTGGAGTGTATACCCGGGGGACAATGAGCAGTTCTTC
>-|-|TRBJ2-2|14|TRBV15
CATSRDKAGGELFF
TGTGCCACCAGCAGAGATAAGGCGGGCGGGGAGCTGTTTTTT
>-|-|TRBJ2-1|12|TRBV18
CASSTTQNEQFF
TGTGCCAGCTCAACCACACAAAATGAGCAGTTCTTC
>-|-|TRBJ1-4|16|TRBV18
CASSRSSGATNEKLFF
TGTGCCAGCTCTCGCAGCTCAGGTGCAACTAATGAAAAACTGTTTTTT
>TRBD2|few|TRBJ2-5|16|TRBV5-1
CASSELTSGNGETQYF
TGCGCCAGCAGCGAACTGACTAGCGGGAATGGGGAGACCCAGTACTTC
>-|few|TRBJ1-4|12|TRBV28
CASSGVNEKLFF
TGTGCCAGCAGCGGGGTTAATGAAAAACTGTTTTTT
>-|-|TRBJ2-4|14|TRBV7-2
CASSATGTKNIQYF
TGTGCCAGCAGCGCAACCGGGACAAAAAACATTCAGTACTTC
>-|once|TRBJ2-1|14|TRBV7-9
CASSLAGTRNEQFF
TGTGCCAGCAGCTTAGCCGGGACTCGGAATGAGCAGTTCTTC
>-|-|TRBJ2-7|18|TRBV5-1
CASSPRGGPTLSLYEQYF
TGCGCCAGCAGCCCCCGCGGAGGGCCCACTTTGTCCCTCTACGAGCAGTACTTC
>TRBD1|few|TRBJ2-7|16|TRBV28
CASSFSSGQGNYEQYF
TGTGCCAGCAGTTTCTCGTCTGGACAGGGAAACTACGAGCAGTACTTC
>-|-|TRBJ2-3|15|TRBV7-3
CASSFRGELTDTQYF
TGTGCCAGCAGCTTCCGTGGCGAACTCACAGATACGCAGTATTTT
>TRBD1|few|TRBJ2-2|14|TRBV11-2
CASSLRQGTGELFF
TGTGCCAGCAGCTTAAGACAGGGAACCGGGGAGCTGTTTTTT
>-|-|TRBJ1-5|13|TRBV5-1
CASSLGSGSAQHF
TGCGCCAGCAGCTTGGGGTCTGGGTCGGCCCAGCATTTT
>-|-|TRBJ1-2|13|TRBV6-6
CASTPQRNYGYTF
TGTGCCAGCACCCCACAGAGAAACTATGGCTACACCTTC
>-|few|TRBJ2-7|14|TRBV19
CASSRTTLLHEQYF
TGTGCCAGTAGCCGGACTACCTTGCTCCACGAGCAGTACTTC
>TRBD2|-|TRBJ2-1|15|TRBV5-1
CASRQAGVSYNEQFF
TGCGCCAGCAGGCAGGCGGGAGTGTCTTACAATGAGCAGTTCTTC
>TRBD1|once|TRBJ1-1|15|TRBV6-5
CASSYQAQGETEAFF
TGTGCCAGCAGTTACCAAGCACAGGGGGAGACTGAAGCTTTCTTT
>-|-|TRBJ2-3|12|TRBV18
CASSPVADTQYF
TGTGCCAGCTCACCGGTCGCAGATACGCAGTATTTT
>-|-|TRBJ2-7|16|TRBV7-8
CASSLARGRLGGEQYF
TGTGCCAGCAGCTTAGCGCGGGGTAGGCTGGGTGGCGAGCAGTACTTC
>TRBD2|many|TRBJ2-3|14|TRBV6-4
CASSLAGGADTQYF
TGTGCCAGCAGTCTAGCGGGAGGGGCAGATACGCAGTATTTT
>TRBD1|-|TRBJ1-1|14|TRBV5-4
CASSWGRGQEGAFF
TGTGCCAGCAGCTGGGGGAGGGGACAGGAGGGAGCTTTCTTT
>-|many|TRBJ1-3|15|TRBV7-6
CASSSYTGKGNTIYF
TGTGCCAGCAGCTCCTATACAGGGAAGGGAAACACCATATATTTT
>TRBD1|few|TRBJ2-5|13|TRBV5-1
CASSFGQGETQYF
TGCGCCAGCAGCTTTGGACAGGGTGAGACCCAGTACTTC
>-|-|TRBJ1-1|12|TRBV2
CASSEEYTEAFF
TGTGCCAGCAGTGAGGAGTATACTGAAGCTTTCTTT
>TRBD2|-|TRBJ2-4|15|TRBV5-6
CASSLGSGRMNIQYF
TGTGCCAGCAGCTTGGGGAGCGGGAGAATGAACATTCAGTACTTC
>TRBD1|-|TRBJ2-3|15|TRBV7-9
CASSRGQDPTDTQYF
TGTGCCAGCAGCCGCGGACAGGACCCCACAGATACGCAGTATTTT
>TRBD1|-|TRBJ1-5|15|TRBV6-1
CASSLQTGGKGPQHF
TGTGCCAGCAGTCTACAGACAGGGGGCAAGGGGCCCCAGCATTTT